Presented here are 18 T cell receptor beta chains from one specimen sequenced in a study of immune heterogeneity within non-small cell lung tumors. Bulk tumor genomic DNA, around 600 ng per sample, was the template. Far-apart biopsies, several per primary tumor, were taken during surgery. Undergoing curative surgery were patients whose non-small cell lung cancer was untreated and newly diagnosed. TCR beta CDR3 amplification used multiplex PCR with 32 V and 13 J primers. A single record per CDR3 protein comes from TCRdb applying MiXCR to the multiplex PCR reads. In the table there are approximately 9,500 distinct CDR3 sequences, more than 25% of which are singletons. Material: lung tumor tissue. These TCRs come from a woman aged 50 to 65 with non-small cell lung cancer.

This clonotype was detected many times. The rearrangement links TRBV6-1 to TRBJ2-7; the D is unclear. The V gene lost 6 bases and the J gene lost 4 bases, with 16 bases spanning the gap. The CDR3 has 14 residues. Germline lookup yields CDR1 MNHNS and CDR2 SASEGT. The CDR3 DNA sequence: TGTGCCAGCAGCCCCACCTCGGCCGTTTACGAGCAGTACTTC. The encoded protein is CASSPTSAVYEQYF.

This clonotype has ten or more counts. The V call is TRBV20-1, the J call TRBJ2-6; tentative D call: TRBD1 (5 bases). Per the germline V gene, CDR1 is DFQATT and CDR2 is SNEGSKA (reference sequence). The V and J ends lost 5 bases and 8 bases respectively, with 13 bases between them. This CDR3 is built from 13 residues. The CDR3 sequence: CSAQRPGTNVLTF. CDR3 bases: TGCAGTGCTCAAAGGCCAGGGACCAACGTCCTGACTTTC.

This chain joins TRBV6-5 and TRBJ2-5; D may be TRBD2 (6 bases). In germline, CDR1 is MNHEY, CDR2 SVGAGI. V lost 2 bases, J lost 2 bases, and 12 bases lay in between. The CDR3 has 15 amino acids. The CDR3 DNA reads as TGTGCCAGCAGTTACAGCATCGGAGGGCAAGAGACCCAGTACTTC. As protein: CASSYSIGGQETQYF.

This clonotype has just a few counts. V and J are TRBV5-1 and TRBJ2-5, with 7 positions matching TRBD1. The CDR3 spans 13 residues. The V gene end was trimmed by 4 bases and the J gene end by 2 bases; junction bases not matched to a gene: 2. The germline CDR1 and CDR2 sequences are SGHRS and YFSETQ. The CDR3 spells CASSGTDQETQYF. CDR3 DNA: TGCGCCAGCAGCGGGACAGATCAAGAGACCCAGTACTTC.

A remark on this clonotype: Possible read error: a much larger clone is one base away. The chain couples TRBV9 to TRBJ1-6, with unresolved D. CDR1 and CDR2 from the germline V gene are SGDLS and YYNGEE. The CDR3 runs to 16 residues. CDR3: CASSAYGSSCNSPLHF. The CDR3 DNA follows: TGTGCCAGCAGCGCTTACGGTAGCTCCTGTAATTCACCCCTCCACTTT.

This clonotype has at least ten counts. The chain couples TRBV19 to TRBJ1-5; 11 positions agree with TRBD1. The CDR3 loop spans 15 amino acids. Germline CDR1 and CDR2: LNHDA and SQIVND (reference sequence). The V gene end was trimmed by 4 bases and the J gene end by 7 bases; junction bases not matched to a gene: 6. CDR3 DNA: TGTGCCAGTAGTAGGGGACAGGGGGGAGGACAGCCCCAGCATTTT. Amino acids: CASSRGQGGGQPQHF.

Turning to this clonotype: It may be a read error: a sequence one base away is much more abundant. This is likely a read error, given that the CDR3 carries no conserved phenylalanine or tryptophan at its end. The chain combines TRBV5-8 with TRBJ1-1, with D maybe TRBD1 (6 bases). The length of the CDR3 is 15 residues. The V gene lost 2 bases and the J gene lost 4 bases, with 15 bases spanning the gap. Germline CDR1 SGHTS, CDR2 YDEGEE. Here the CDR3 reads CASSFAGRGVTEAFL. CDR3 in DNA: TGTGCCAGCAGCTTCGCGGGCAGGGGTGTCACTGAAGCTTTCCTT.

V usage is TRBV25-1 and J usage is TRBJ1-5; tentatively, D is TRBD1 (5 bases). The CDR3 sequence is 15 residues long. Germline CDR1 MGHDK, CDR2 SYGVNS. V lost 3 bases and J lost 2, with 11 bases in between. CDR3 nucleotide sequence: TGTGCCAGCAGTGAGCAGGGACGCGGCAATCAGCCCCAGCATTTT. Translation gives CASSEQGRGNQPQHF.

The V gene is TRBV5-1, the J gene TRBJ2-2, with TRBD2 identical over 8 bases. Germline V gene sequence: CDR1 SGHRS, CDR2 YFSETQ. Unmatched junction bases numbered 6, after V lost 3 bases and J lost 5 bases. The CDR3 is 15 residues long. The CDR3 DNA sequence: TGCGCCAGCAGCTCAAGCGGGAGTGGGACCGGGGAGCTGTTTTTT. This encodes CASSSSGSGTGELFF.

Notes on this clonotype: A much larger clone lies a single base off, so this may be a read error. CDR3 DNA sequence: TGCAGTGCTATACAGGGTTCACCCCTCCACTTT. As protein: CSAIQGSPLHF. The chain uses TRBV20-1 and TRBJ1-6; D possibly corresponds to TRBD1 (6 bases). The CDR3 covers 11 residues. The germline gives CDR1 DFQATT, CDR2 SNEGSKA (reference sequence). Trimming took off 4 bases at V and 9 bases at J, with 7 bases between the two ends.

This clonotype was observed at least ten times. The chain couples TRBV20-1 to TRBJ1-6; no definite D call. V was cut by 5 bases and J by 7 bases, with 9 bases left in between. The germline CDR1 and CDR2 sequences are DFQATT and SNEGSKA (reference sequence). The CDR3 covers 12 residues. The CDR3 bases are TGCAGTGCTCAGGACGGAAATTCACCCCTCCACTTT. The encoded protein is CSAQDGNSPLHF.

In this sample, this clonotype turned up many times. The rearrangement links TRBV2 to TRBJ1-4; the match to TRBD1 covers 7 bases. The CDR3 contains 15 residues. V lost 5 bases and J lost 5; bases outside the gene matches: 8. Germline CDR1 and CDR2: SNHLY and FYNNEI. Written as DNA, the CDR3 is TGTGCCAGCAGTAGCCTGGGACAGCTCAATGAAAAACTGTTTTTT. Its translation is CASSSLGQLNEKLFF.

Comments on this clonotype: A single base separates this from a much larger clone, so it may be a read error. The CDR3 does not close with the conserved phenylalanine or tryptophan, likely indicating a read error. The chain links TRBV4-1 to TRBJ2-3, with no clear D. The CDR3 sequence is 13 residues long. Germline-derived CDR1 and CDR2 are MGHRA and YSYEKL. Trimming took off 8 bases at V and 2 bases at J, with 11 bases between the two ends. CDR3 bases: TGCGCCAGCGGCATGACGGCCACAGATACGCAGTATTTG. Translating gives CASGMTATDTQYL.

This clonotype was detected once. The CDR3: CASNTYAGLGGYEQYF. CDR3 DNA: TGTGCCAGCAATACTTATGCCGGCCTAGGTGGGTACGAGCAGTACTTC. The V call is TRBV28, the J call TRBJ2-7; D is uncertain. The CDR3 extends over 16 amino acids. The germline V gene encodes CDR1 MDHEN and CDR2 SYDVKM. V was cut by 7 bases and J by 4 bases, with 23 bases left in between.

This clonotype was found a few times. The rearrangement uses TRBV28 and TRBJ2-5; possibly TRBD1 for D (6 bases). The germline V gene has CDR1 MDHEN and CDR2 SYDVKM. This CDR3 is 13 amino acids long. Deletions cut 1 base from V and 3 bases from J, with 6 bases between. For the CDR3, the DNA is TGTGCCAGCAGTTTATACAGGGAAGAGACCCAGTACTTC. Encoded protein: CASSLYREETQYF.

Concerning this clonotype: A much bigger clone sits one base away, suggesting this may be a read error. The chain carries TRBV7-2 and TRBJ2-7; 7 bases map to TRBD1. Losses at the gene ends were 4 bases for V and 3 bases for J; bases not matched to a gene: 6. CDR1 and CDR2 (germline): SGHTA, FQGNSA. There are 14 residues in the CDR3. DNA of the CDR3: TGTGCCAGCAGCTCGATGACAGGGTTCTACGAGCAGTACTTC. Its protein product is CASSSMTGFYEQYF.

This clonotype is classed as medium-sized. The genes are TRBV20-1 and TRBJ2-7, with TRBD1 identical over 9 bases. Germline trimming cut 0 bases from V and 0 bases from J; bases unmatched to any gene: 6. This CDR3 has 16 residues. Germline V gene data show CDR1 as DFQATT and CDR2 as SNEGSKA (reference sequence). The CDR3 loop is CSARDADRGISYEQYF. As DNA, the CDR3 is TGCAGTGCTAGAGATGCGGACAGGGGAATCTCCTACGAGCAGTACTTC.

This clonotype has at least ten counts. The rearrangement uses TRBV9 and TRBJ1-6, with D unresolved. Germline lookup yields CDR1 SGDLS and CDR2 YYNGEE. The CDR3 runs 16 residues. V shed 3 bases and J shed 0 bases, with 10 bases lying between them. The DNA of the CDR3 is TGTGCCAGCAGCGCTTACGGTAGCTCCTATAATTCACCCCTCCACTTT. It specifies CASSAYGSSYNSPLHF.